The following is a TCR beta chain sequence with its context. What it recognizes is unknown. This sample is drawn from a study of a mutant IDH1 vaccine in newly diagnosed glioma. Study as a whole: Administration of eight vaccinations to patients took place in weeks 1, 3, 5, 7, 11, 15, 19, 23. The treated population exhibited a male proportion of roughly 62%, a female proportion of roughly 40%, and a mean age of approximately 41 years.

Time point: week 11, during vaccination. Vaccination comprised doses that each held 300 ug of mutant IDH1 20-mer peptide, plus topical imiquimod. The CDR3 covers 13 residues. Germline V CDR1 and CDR2: SEHNR, FQNEAQ (reference sequence). V gave up 3 bases and J gave up 3 bases, with 7 bases separating them. Sequencing was performed with immunoSEQ multiplex PCR; in TCRdb, only in-frame clones are kept and a portion is missing. The sample has about 61,000 clones; roughly 80% are singletons. The receptor's source is a man aged 45-60 years with glioma. This specimen was PBMCs, taken from a glioma patient whose treatment included an IDH1 peptide vaccine. The chain employs TRBV7-9 and TRBJ2-3; D uncertain. The DNA of the CDR3 is TGTGCCAGCAGCTTTAGTGCAACAGATACGCAGTATTTT. It is translated as CASSFSATDTQYF.